These 28 T cell receptor beta chains were all obtained from the same sample, sequenced in a study of T-cell memory formation after mild COVID-19. TCRdb reprocessed the 5' RACE reads with MiXCR, giving one entry per CDR3 protein. Of about 290,000 distinct CDR3 sequences detected, about 15% appear once; the ten largest clones hold 22%. Sequenced input: PBMCs or a T cell subset sorted from them (not recorded which). Receptor source: a young man who had mild COVID-19 (a few samples of this study predate the infection). Cell type and time point are not known.

This clonotype was seen only a few times. Here the CDR3 DNA reads TGCAGTGCTAGAGATCAGGGACAGGGGACCTACGAGCAGTACTTC. Residues: CSARDQGQGTYEQYF. The J gene is TRBJ2-7, the V gene TRBV20-1; 10 bases are a match to TRBD1. Germline loops: CDR1 DFQATT, CDR2 SNEGSKA (reference sequence). Trimming removed 0 bases from V and 2 bases from J; junction bases left unmatched: 4. The CDR3 is made up of 15 amino acids.

The J gene is TRBJ2-7, the V gene TRBV5-5; no definite D call. The germline V gene has CDR1 SGHKS and CDR2 YYEKEE (reference sequence). Trimming cost V 7 bases and J 1 base, with 9 bases left between them. This CDR3 contains 12 residues. Written as DNA, the CDR3 is TGTGCCAGCGGGCTGGGGTCCTACGAGCAGTACTTC. This gives the protein CASGLGSYEQYF.

This clonotype was picked up a small number of times. The gene calls are TRBV18 and TRBJ2-7, with D perhaps TRBD2 (6 bases). Looked up from germline, CDR1 is KGHSH and CDR2 is LQKENI. The CDR3 totals 13 residues. The ends were cut back, 4 bases at V and 5 bases at J, with 12 bases in the middle. CDR3 DNA sequence: TGTGCCAGCTCACGCGGGGTTGGGAACGAGCAGTACGTC. Encoded protein: CASSRGVGNEQYV.

This clonotype was seen a handful of times. The chain has TRBV6-5 and TRBJ1-1; 7 bases fit TRBD1. Trimming removed 7 bases from V and 7 bases from J; junction bases left unmatched: 12. From germline, CDR1 is MNHEY and CDR2 SVGAGI. The CDR3 sequence is 14 residues long. The CDR3 loop is CASTGGNRGVEAFF. CDR3 DNA sequence: TGTGCCAGCACAGGGGGTAACAGGGGCGTTGAAGCTTTCTTT.

The chain recombines TRBV11-2 with TRBJ2-7; 9 bases are shared with TRBD2. V lost 4 bases and J lost 0; bases outside the gene matches: 7. CDR3 length: 16 residues. CDR1 is SGHAT and CDR2 is FQNNGV in the germline V gene. The DNA of the CDR3 is TGTGCCAGCAGCTCCTTAGCGGGGGACTACTCCTACGAGCAGTACTTC. Its protein product is CASSSLAGDYSYEQYF.

This clonotype was detected a few times. The V gene is TRBV5-1, the J gene TRBJ2-5, with D perhaps being TRBD1 or TRBD2 (5 bases each). Trimming left V 4 bases short and J 2 bases short, with 15 bases between. CDR1 is SGHRS and CDR2 is YFSETQ in the germline V gene. The CDR3 consists of 15 residues. Here the CDR3 DNA reads TGCGCCAGCAGCGCGGACTGGGGGATACAAGAGACCCAGTACTTC. Encoded protein: CASSADWGIQETQYF.

This clonotype has only a few counts. CDR3 residues: CASPSEPSGTNTIYF. In DNA, the CDR3 is TGTGCCAGTCCCTCGGAACCCTCAGGCACAAACACCATATATTTT. The chain links TRBV12-3 or TRBV12-4 to TRBJ1-3; D remains unclear. V was shortened by 9 bases and J by 6 bases, with 21 bases between the two germline ends. This CDR3 is built from 15 residues.

A few counts support this clonotype. This sequence joins TRBV19 and TRBJ1-5; D perhaps matches TRBD1 (5 bases). The CDR3 contains 14 residues. From germline, CDR1 is LNHDA and CDR2 SQIVND (reference sequence). Trimming removed 8 bases at V and 1 base at J, with 12 bases between. Written as DNA, the CDR3 is TGTGCCAGTGGGGACCTAGTGAGCAATCAGCCCCAGCATTTT. This codes for CASGDLVSNQPQHF.

This clonotype was observed at least ten times. The CDR3 loop reads CATSRDRGSTGELFF. The CDR3 DNA is TGTGCCACCAGCAGAGATAGGGGGAGCACCGGGGAGCTGTTTTTT. The rearrangement links TRBV15 to TRBJ2-2, with D perhaps TRBD1 (6 bases). The CDR3 has 15 amino acids. Between the trimmed V and J ends, which lost 0 bases and 4 bases, there was a span of 9 bases. Germline CDR1 LNHNV, CDR2 YYDKDF (reference sequence).

J is TRBJ1-5 and V is TRBV12-3 or TRBV12-4; D is ambiguous. The CDR3 is 13 amino acids. The V end was cut by 5 bases, the J end by 0 bases, with 5 bases between. As DNA, the CDR3 is TGTGCCAGCAGTGTCAATAGCAATCAGCCCCAGCATTTT. Translation: CASSVNSNQPQHF.

The table lists this clonotype with many counts. V is TRBV9 and J is TRBJ1-5; no firm D call. There are 14 residues in the CDR3. The V gene lost 0 bases and the J gene lost 9 bases, with 13 bases spanning the gap. Germline V CDR1 and CDR2: SGDLS, YYNGEE. CDR3 in DNA: TGTGCCAGCAGCGTAGGCGACGGACTTGGGCCCCAGCATTTT. This translates into CASSVGDGLGPQHF.

This chain joins TRBV30 and TRBJ1-2; no clear D gene. The length of the CDR3 is 13 residues. V was trimmed by 8 bases and J by 0 bases, leaving 13 bases between them. Germline CDR1 GTSNPN, CDR2 SVGIG (reference sequence). In DNA, the CDR3 is TGTGCCAGACGGAGGGAATCTAACTATGGCTACACCTTC. It is translated as CARRRESNYGYTF.

Many counts were recorded for this clonotype. This rearrangement joins TRBV4-1 to TRBJ2-3, with D perhaps matching TRBD1 (5 bases). V was trimmed by 0 bases and J by 1 base, leaving 8 bases between them. Per germline, CDR1 MGHRA and CDR2 YSYEKL. This CDR3 spans 15 amino acids. The CDR3 is CASSQDGRGTDTQYF. DNA of the CDR3: TGCGCCAGCAGCCAAGATGGCAGGGGCACAGATACGCAGTATTTT.

CDR3 nucleotides: TGTGCCAGCAGCCAGAGAGGCTGGAGGAGAACGCCGGGCACAGATACGCAGTATTTT. This translates into CASSQRGWRRTPGTDTQYF. The chain joins TRBV7-6 to TRBJ2-3; D possibly corresponds to TRBD2 (5 bases). The CDR3 spans 19 residues. Per germline, CDR1 SGHVS and CDR2 FNYEAQ. With 5 bases removed from V and 1 base from J, the gap between germline ends came to 25 bases.

In its sample, this clonotype was seen once. The chain joins TRBV7-8 to TRBJ2-3, with 10 positions matching TRBD2. CDR1 and CDR2 (germline): SGHVS, FQNEAQ. The V and J ends lost 5 bases and 8 bases, in that order; junction bases with no gene match: 10. This CDR3 is built from 15 residues. The CDR3 loop is CASSLPSGGIGTQYF. As DNA, the CDR3 is TGTGCCAGCAGCCTCCCTAGCGGGGGTATAGGTACGCAGTATTTT.

J is TRBJ2-7 and V is TRBV29-1; 7 nucleotides line up with TRBD1. The J segment lost 4 bases and the V segment lost 6 bases, leaving 9 bases of the junction unmatched. This CDR3 is built from 13 residues. Germline CDR1 is SQVTM and CDR2 is ANQGSEA. For the CDR3, the DNA is TGCAGCGTGTTAGGGGGCAGTGGATACGAGCAGTACTTC. It codes for CSVLGGSGYEQYF.

The gene calls are TRBV7-2 and TRBJ2-1; 8 bases line up with TRBD2. Trimming removed 1 base from V and 0 bases from J; junction bases left unmatched: 8. CDR1 and CDR2 from the germline V gene are SGHTA and FQGNSA. The CDR3 contains 18 residues. CDR3 sequence: CASSLELLAGPSYNEQFF. As DNA, the CDR3 is TGTGCCAGCAGCTTAGAGTTGCTAGCGGGTCCCTCCTACAATGAGCAGTTCTTC.

V gene TRBV21-1 combines with J gene TRBJ1-1; the table's D call, TRBD1, was not checked against the DNA. TRBV21-1 is termed a pseudogene. This CDR3 contains 15 residues. The DNA for the CDR3 is TGTGCCAGACCTCCGAGACAGGCGATGAACACTGAAGCTTTCTTT. Its protein product is CARPPRQAMNTEAFF.

The sample holds many counts of this clonotype. The chain recombines TRBV4-2 with TRBJ2-3; the match to TRBD2 covers 7 bases. CDR1 LGHNA and CDR2 YNFKEQ come from the germline V gene. Trimming at V came to 1 base and at J to 1 base, leaving 5 bases not matched to a gene. The CDR3 is made up of 16 amino acids. Here the CDR3 DNA reads TGTGCCAGCAGCCAAGTTGGGGGGGACCGCACAGATACGCAGTATTTT. Amino acid sequence: CASSQVGGDRTDTQYF.

The chain couples TRBV18 to TRBJ1-2; maybe TRBD1 (5 bases). Trimming removed 6 bases from V and 6 bases from J, with 14 bases in between. Germline CDR1 and CDR2: KGHSH and LQKENI. The CDR3 extends over 13 amino acids. CDR3 bases: TGTGCCAGCTCGCGAACGGGGCGCGATGGCTACACCTTC. This codes for CASSRTGRDGYTF.

The rearrangement uses TRBV12-3 or TRBV12-4 and TRBJ1-1; TRBD1 might be the D (6 bases). Between the trimmed V and J ends, which lost 4 bases and 1 base, there was a span of 10 bases. The CDR3 is 14 residues long. The CDR3: CASSSRDKNTEAFF. CDR3 coding DNA: TGTGCCAGCAGTTCCCGGGACAAGAACACTGAAGCTTTCTTT.

This clonotype was seen a handful of times. This chain links TRBV5-1 with TRBJ1-1; D is unclear. The CDR3 has 11 residues. V lost 0 bases to trimming and J lost 11 bases, with 8 bases between them. Looked up from germline, CDR1 is SGHRS and CDR2 is YFSETQ. CDR3 sequence: CASSLEKMAFF. The DNA of the CDR3 is TGCGCCAGCAGCTTGGAGAAGATGGCTTTCTTT.

The table lists this clonotype with many counts. The J gene is TRBJ2-1, the V gene TRBV7-9; D remains unclear. The germline CDR1 and CDR2 sequences are SEHNR and FQNEAQ (reference sequence). The CDR3 runs to 14 residues. The V end was cut by 5 bases, the J end by 8 bases, with 16 bases between. The CDR3 nucleotides read TGTGCCAGCAGCCTCGCGGCAGGACGGGATGAGCAGTTCTTC. Amino acids: CASSLAAGRDEQFF.

This clonotype was observed a handful of times. The V and J genes are TRBV2 and TRBJ2-7; possible D gene TRBD1, 5 bases. With 4 bases removed from V and 0 bases from J, the gap between germline ends came to 10 bases. Germline assignment: CDR1 SNHLY and CDR2 FYNNEI. This CDR3 contains 14 residues. Here the CDR3 reads CASSGAQDSYEQYF. The DNA for the CDR3 is TGTGCCAGCAGTGGCGCACAGGACTCCTACGAGCAGTACTTC.

The chain links TRBV20-1 to TRBJ2-1; D might be TRBD2 (6 bases). The length of the CDR3 is 11 residues. Germline V gene lookup returns CDR1 DFQATT and CDR2 SNEGSKA (reference sequence). As DNA, the CDR3 is TGCGGAACTAGCAGTTACAATGAGCAGTTCTTC. This translates into CGTSSYNEQFF.

The count of this clonotype is one. A clone one base away is much larger, so this may be a read error. The V gene is TRBV7-2, the J gene TRBJ2-1; 16 positions agree with TRBD2. V dropped 0 bases and J dropped 6; count of bases not matched to a gene: 5. This CDR3 has 18 amino acids. CDR1 is SGHTA and CDR2 is FQGNSA in the germline V gene. CDR3 sequence: CASSLAGTSGGVCNEQFF. In DNA, the CDR3 is TGTGCCAGCAGCTTAGCGGGGACTAGCGGGGGGGTCTGCAATGAGCAGTTCTTC.

The chain employs TRBV6-5 and TRBJ1-3, with D unresolved. The CDR3 is made up of 14 amino acids. Between the trimmed V and J ends, which lost 5 bases and 3 bases, there was a span of 11 bases. Germline V gene data show CDR1 as MNHEY and CDR2 as SVGAGI. The CDR3 region is CASSPQWDGNTIYF. The CDR3 DNA reads as TGTGCCAGCAGTCCCCAGTGGGATGGAAACACCATATATTTT.

This clonotype was found a few times. The rearrangement joins TRBV28 to TRBJ2-5, with a tentative D call TRBD2 (6 bases). Per germline, CDR1 MDHEN and CDR2 SYDVKM. The CDR3 is 15 residues long. V was clipped by 3 bases and J by 3 bases, with 14 bases between them. This CDR3 is CASSFGGRGEETQYF. The CDR3 nucleotides are TGTGCCAGCAGTTTTGGGGGACGCGGGGAAGAGACCCAGTACTTC.